The 32 T cell receptor beta chains listed next were all sequenced from one sample in a study of blood T cells in healthy people across ages. For the second PCR, which ran for roughly 6 to 12 cycles, a sample-barcoded 5' primer and a J-beta primer mix were used. A single record per CDR3 protein comes from TCRdb applying MiXCR to the 5' RACE reads. The sample has under 2,000,000 distinct CDR3 sequences, around half seen once. The specimen was blood. Every receptor here comes from a woman in her forties in good health.

The gene calls are TRBV5-6 and TRBJ2-3; D gene uncertain. CDR1 SGHDT and CDR2 YYEEEE come from the germline V gene. The CDR3 length is 13 residues. Trimming stripped 4 bases from V and 6 bases from J, with 12 bases between. CDR3 bases: TGTGCCAGCAGCGTGTCTACCCGGGATACGCAGTATTTT. Its protein is CASSVSTRDTQYF.

The chain combines TRBV20-1 with TRBJ2-1; the D call may be TRBD1 or TRBD2 (5 bases each). Germline loops: CDR1 DFQATT, CDR2 SNEGSKA (reference sequence). The CDR3 extends over 14 amino acids. V lost 0 bases to trimming and J lost 6 bases, with 12 bases between them. CDR3 region: CSARDRGFFNEQFF. The CDR3, as DNA: TGCAGTGCTAGAGATCGGGGCTTCTTCAATGAGCAGTTCTTC.

A few counts support this clonotype. This rearrangement joins TRBV4-3 to TRBJ2-1, with TRBD2 matching 11 bases. CDR3 length: 16 residues. Germline-derived CDR1 and CDR2 are LGHNA and YSLEER. Germline trimming cut 2 bases from V and 2 bases from J; bases unmatched to any gene: 2. The CDR3, as DNA: TGCGCCAGCAGCCAAACTAGCGGGGGCCCCTACAATGAGCAGTTCTTC. It codes for CASSQTSGGPYNEQFF.

This clonotype was found a few times. V and J are TRBV9 and TRBJ1-2; D is undetermined. Germline loops: CDR1 SGDLS, CDR2 YYNGEE. The length of the CDR3 is 17 residues. With 3 bases removed from V and 2 bases from J, the gap between germline ends came to 20 bases. The CDR3 nucleotides are TGTGCCAGCAGCGGAGCCCCTCGTTTACAGAGGAACTATGGCTACACCTTC. Its translation is CASSGAPRLQRNYGYTF.

The V call is TRBV25-1, the J call TRBJ1-1; TRBD1 might be the D (6 bases). The CDR3 runs 12 residues. Germline CDR1 is MGHDK and CDR2 is SYGVNS. V was shortened by 5 bases and J by 8 bases, with 12 bases between the two germline ends. CDR3 region: CASSRFGGEAFF. In DNA, the CDR3 is TGTGCCAGCAGTCGTTTCGGGGGCGAAGCTTTCTTT.

The chain links TRBV7-9 to TRBJ2-4, with D possibly matching TRBD1 (5 bases). The length of the CDR3 is 16 residues. The germline V and J ends were trimmed by 5 bases and 2 bases, with 16 bases remaining between them. Germline loops: CDR1 SEHNR, CDR2 FQNEAQ (reference sequence). CDR3 in DNA: TGTGCCAGCAGCGCCCCGCGACAGTCCTCCAAAAACATTCAGTACTTC. Its translation: CASSAPRQSSKNIQYF.

This clonotype was detected a few times. The CDR3 nucleotides are TGCGCCAGGAAAGGGGGAACTCGAGATTACTCCTCCTACGAGCAGTACTTC. Amino acids: CARKGGTRDYSSYEQYF. This chain links TRBV5-1 with TRBJ2-7; D might be TRBD1 (6 bases). The CDR3 runs 17 residues. CDR1 and CDR2 from the germline V gene are SGHRS and YFSETQ. V lost 8 bases and J lost 0, with 24 bases in between.

This clonotype was detected ten times or more. The gene calls are TRBV27 and TRBJ1-1; the match to TRBD1 covers 8 bases. The CDR3 covers 16 residues. CDR1 and CDR2 (germline): MNHEY, SMNVEV (reference sequence). V shed 4 bases and J 3 bases; nucleotides not matched to a gene: 10. In DNA form, the CDR3 reads TGTGCCAGCAGTTCGGACAGGGAGTTGCAGGACACTGAAGCTTTCTTT. Translated: CASSSDRELQDTEAFF.

The chain has TRBV11-2 and TRBJ2-7, with 11 bases matching TRBD2. This CDR3 has 16 residues. V was pared by 1 base and J by 2 bases, with 4 bases of the junction left unmatched. Germline lookup yields CDR1 SGHAT and CDR2 FQNNGV. This CDR3 is CASSLAGLADTYEQYF. CDR3 nucleotides: TGTGCCAGCAGCTTAGCGGGACTAGCGGATACCTACGAGCAGTACTTC.

V gene TRBV28 combines with J gene TRBJ2-3, with 14 nucleotides matching TRBD2. CDR3 length: 18 residues. Per the germline V gene, CDR1 is MDHEN and CDR2 is SYDVKM. After removal of 7 bases from V and 0 bases from J, the junction contained 9 bases not matched to a gene. CDR3: CASNPGLAGDHSTDTQYF. CDR3 DNA sequence: TGTGCCAGCAATCCGGGACTAGCGGGGGACCATAGCACAGATACGCAGTATTTT.

The genes are TRBV4-1 and TRBJ2-7; D possibly corresponds to TRBD1 (5 bases). V lost 2 bases and J lost 2, with 19 bases in between. Germline V gene sequence: CDR1 MGHRA, CDR2 YSYEKL. This CDR3 has 17 residues. This CDR3 is CASSQRATDSFPYEQYF. CDR3 bases: TGCGCCAGCAGCCAACGAGCAACAGACAGTTTCCCCTACGAGCAGTACTTC.

J is TRBJ2-5 and V is TRBV14; 12 nucleotides line up with TRBD1. The germline V gene encodes CDR1 SGHDN and CDR2 FVKESK. The CDR3 totals 18 residues. V was clipped by 3 bases and J by 0 bases; unmatched bases: 8. The CDR3 loop is CASSQPGQGARYQETQYF. Here the CDR3 DNA reads TGTGCCAGCAGCCAGCCGGGACAGGGGGCTAGGTACCAAGAGACCCAGTACTTC. Full variable domain (rest looked up from reference TRBV14 and TRBJ2-5): EAGVTQFPSHSVIEKGQTVTLRCDPISGHDNLYWYRRVMGKEIKFLLHFVKESKQDESGMPNNRFLAERTGGTYSTLKVQPAELEDSGVYFCASSQPGQGARYQETQYFGPGTRLLVL.

A single count supports this clonotype. The gene calls are TRBV27 and TRBJ2-5; TRBD1 is a possible D gene (5 bases). CDR1 MNHEY and CDR2 SMNVEV come from the germline V gene (reference sequence). V lost 2 bases to trimming and J lost 2 bases, with 12 bases between them. The CDR3 has 15 residues. The CDR3 DNA is TGTGCCAGCAGTTTAACAGGTCACCCTCAAGAGACCCAGTACTTC. Protein: CASSLTGHPQETQYF.

The rearrangement joins TRBV6-5 to TRBJ1-6; D is possibly TRBD1 (6 bases). The CDR3 runs to 15 residues. CDR1 MNHEY and CDR2 SVGAGI come from the germline V gene. The germline V and J ends were trimmed by 5 bases and 7 bases, with 15 bases remaining between them. The CDR3 protein is CASSGTPQGNSPLHF. CDR3 in DNA: TGTGCCAGCAGTGGGACACCCCAGGGGAATTCACCCCTCCACTTT.

This clonotype was seen only a few times. This chain connects TRBV2 to TRBJ2-3, with no clear D. The CDR3 consists of 13 residues. Trimming pared 7 bases from V and 3 bases from J, leaving 11 bases between. The V gene's germline CDR1 is SNHLY and CDR2 FYNNEI. CDR3 DNA: TGTGCCAGCACCCGGCTAGGGACAGATACGCAGTATTTT. Translating it yields CASTRLGTDTQYF.

V usage is TRBV7-6 and J usage is TRBJ2-3; tentative D call: TRBD2 (6 bases). The germline gives CDR1 SGHVS, CDR2 FNYEAQ. Trimming cost V 4 bases and J 5 bases, with 13 bases left between them. This CDR3 comprises 14 residues. CDR3 sequence: CASSYRDSRDTQYF. CDR3 coding DNA: TGTGCCAGCAGCTACCGGGACTCTAGAGATACGCAGTATTTT.

This clonotype showed up just a few times. The rearrangement links TRBV25-1 to TRBJ2-7; 9 nucleotides line up with TRBD1. This CDR3 contains 18 residues. The ends lost 2 bases at V and 1 base at J; junction bases unmatched: 12. Germline lookup yields CDR1 MGHDK and CDR2 SYGVNS. The DNA for the CDR3 is TGTGCCAGCAGTGAAGGTTTCGTAGGGACAGGGAGTTCCTACGAGCAGTACTTC. It codes for CASSEGFVGTGSSYEQYF.

The rearrangement joins TRBV6-2 or TRBV6-3 to TRBJ2-1; weak D call: TRBD2 (6 bases). The CDR3 length is 15 residues. The V gene lost 0 bases and the J gene lost 7 bases, with 13 bases spanning the gap. CDR1 and CDR2 (germline): MNHEY, SVGEGT. This CDR3 is CASSYSAGRRNEQFF. For the CDR3, the DNA is TGTGCCAGCAGTTACTCGGCGGGGAGGCGGAATGAGCAGTTCTTC.

The CDR3 DNA sequence: TGCGCCAGCAGCCCCTCCATTACCGGGACATTATACGAGCAGTACTTC. Amino acids: CASSPSITGTLYEQYF. The chain links TRBV4-3 to TRBJ2-7; the D gene is possibly TRBD1 (6 bases). Trimming pared 4 bases from V and 4 bases from J, leaving 20 bases between. The CDR3 is 16 amino acids. Germline assignment: CDR1 LGHNA and CDR2 YSLEER.

In DNA form, the CDR3 reads TGTGCCAGTTGCCCACAGGGGGCGTTAGGTGTTGGCTACACCTTC. It yields the protein CASCPQGALGVGYTF. This rearrangement joins TRBV25-1 to TRBJ1-2; the match to TRBD1 covers 9 bases. V dropped 9 bases and J dropped 7; count of bases not matched to a gene: 15. Germline V CDR1 and CDR2: MGHDK, SYGVNS. CDR3 size: 15 residues.

The chain carries TRBV4-1 and TRBJ1-5; D is ambiguous. Between the trimmed V and J ends, which lost 3 bases and 2 bases, there was a span of 11 bases. Per the germline V gene, CDR1 is MGHRA and CDR2 is YSYEKL. CDR3 length: 15 residues. In DNA, the CDR3 is TGCGCCAGCAGCCATTCTCCGGGCGGCAATCAGCCCCAGCATTTT. It encodes CASSHSPGGNQPQHF.

The CDR3 DNA reads as TGCGCCAGCAGCGGTGGGACTAGCGGGAATAGGAAAGAGACCCAGTACTTC. It encodes CASSGGTSGNRKETQYF. The chain uses TRBV5-1 and TRBJ2-5; 13 bases align to TRBD2. From germline, CDR1 is SGHRS and CDR2 YFSETQ. The CDR3 has 17 amino acids. With V trimmed by 4 bases and J by 3 bases, 9 bases remained unmatched.

This clonotype was detected once. This chain connects TRBV27 to TRBJ1-1; 7 bases map to TRBD1. The CDR3 runs to 14 residues. Unmatched junction bases numbered 12, after V lost 6 bases and J lost 8 bases. The germline gives CDR1 MNHEY, CDR2 SMNVEV (reference sequence). The CDR3 DNA sequence: TGTGCCAGCAGCAGCAGGGGGTTAAGGTGGGAAGCTTTCTTT. Protein sequence: CASSSRGLRWEAFF.

The J gene is TRBJ1-4, the V gene TRBV24-1, with TRBD1 matching 9 bases. Germline V gives CDR1 KGHDR, CDR2 SFDVKD. There are 16 residues in the CDR3. The V segment lost 3 bases and the J segment 5 bases; nucleotides outside the gene matches: 6. CDR3 loop: CATSDPRDRVNEKLFF. The DNA of the CDR3 is TGTGCCACCAGTGATCCCCGGGACAGGGTAAATGAAAAACTGTTTTTT.

The gene calls are TRBV5-1 and TRBJ2-5; D assignment may be TRBD1 or TRBD2 (5 bases each). Deletions cut 1 base from V and 2 bases from J, with 15 bases between. The CDR3 covers 16 residues. Germline loops: CDR1 SGHRS, CDR2 YFSETQ. In nucleotides, the CDR3 is TGCGCCAGCAGCTTGCAACCCCGGGACGGACAAGAGACCCAGTACTTC. This codes for CASSLQPRDGQETQYF.

This clonotype was picked up a small number of times. V is TRBV28 and J is TRBJ2-1; 7 nucleotides match TRBD2. The CDR3 contains 13 residues. Germline V lookup: CDR1 MDHEN, CDR2 SYDVKM. The J segment lost 5 bases and the V segment lost 6 bases, leaving 4 bases of the junction unmatched. CDR3 amino acids: CASRAGFHNEQFF. The CDR3, as DNA: TGTGCCAGCAGAGCGGGATTCCACAATGAGCAGTTCTTC.

This clonotype was observed a single time. CDR3 in amino acids: CAIREPEGSSPLHF. CDR3 nucleotides: TGTGCCATCAGGGAGCCGGAAGGGAGTTCACCCCTCCACTTT. The chain joins TRBV10-3 to TRBJ1-6, with D hard to call. V gave up 6 bases and J gave up 9 bases, with 15 bases separating them. Germline CDR1 ENHRY, CDR2 SYGVKD. CDR3 length: 14 residues.

The chain employs TRBV5-1 and TRBJ2-5, with D perhaps matching TRBD1 (5 bases). Near its end, the DNA agrees better with TRBJ2-7, so the J call may be wrong. Germline CDR1 is SGHRS and CDR2 is YFSETQ. The CDR3 loop spans 12 amino acids. The CDR3 sequence is CASNLQVGEQYF. The CDR3 region has the DNA TGCGCCAGCAACTTACAGGTTGGCGAGCAGTACTTC.

This clonotype occurred a few times. V and J are TRBV29-1 and TRBJ2-7, with a weak D call TRBD2 (5 bases). V lost 2 bases to trimming and J lost 2 bases, with 13 bases between them. This CDR3 is built from 14 residues. Germline CDR1 is SQVTM and CDR2 is ANQGSEA. The CDR3 coding sequence is TGCAGCGTTGAAAGGACTTCTAAACCCTACGAGCAGTACTTC. Translating it yields CSVERTSKPYEQYF.

The table lists this clonotype with a few counts. The chain employs TRBV7-2 and TRBJ1-2; possible D gene TRBD1, 5 bases. The CDR3 totals 13 residues. Germline V lookup: CDR1 SGHTA, CDR2 FQGNSA. V was cut by 1 base and J by 8 bases, with 11 bases left in between. The CDR3 DNA reads TGTGCCAGCAGCTTAGAAGGGGAGTCAGGCTACACCTTC. The encoded protein is CASSLEGESGYTF.

The chain combines TRBV28 with TRBJ2-5, with D possibly being TRBD1 (6 bases). This CDR3 comprises 13 residues. Trimming removed 7 bases at V and 2 bases at J, with 11 bases between. In germline, CDR1 is MDHEN, CDR2 SYDVKM. The CDR3, as DNA: TGTGCCAGCATTTCAGGGGTGCAAGAGACCCAGTACTTC. Translation: CASISGVQETQYF.

The rearrangement uses TRBV21-1 and TRBJ1-5; the table's D call TRBD1 went unverified against the DNA. TRBV21-1 represents a pseudogene. The CDR3 runs 16 residues. The CDR3 DNA reads TGTGCCAGCACCGAAAGAGGGGGCTGGAGCAATCAGCCCCAGCATTTT. This codes for CASTERGGWSNQPQHF.